Listed below are T cell receptor beta chains from one sample, sequenced in a study of blood T cell repertoires in COVID-19. Profiled with immunoSEQ multiplex PCR; TCRdb holds only in-frame clones, not every one. The sample carries a few hundred thousand clones, 75% to 90% recorded once. Sequenced sample: peripheral blood. The receptor set was obtained from a woman aged 70-85 years with COVID-19, enrolled during active disease. The CDR3 runs from the conserved cysteine through the conserved F or W. D genes are given only for firm matches. Where a row states a size, it is once, few, many or the class of an expanded clone; other rows omit it.

>-|TRBV15|TRBJ1-4|-
CATSRDTGSALEKLFF
TGTGCCACCAGCAGAGATACAGGGTCGGCGCTCGAAAAACTGTTTTTT
>-|TRBV5-1|TRBJ1-3|TRBD1
CASSTQGAGENTIYF
TGCGCCAGCAGCACACAGGGGGCAGGTGAAAACACCATATATTTT
>-|TRBV7-8|TRBJ1-1|TRBD1
CASSTDRADTEAFF
TGTGCCAGCAGCACGGACAGGGCTGACACTGAAGCTTTCTTT
>-|TRBV27|TRBJ2-2|-
CASSLVSVNTGELFF
TGTGCCAGCAGTTTAGTTAGCGTGAACACCGGGGAGCTGTTTTTT
>-|TRBV19|TRBJ2-3|TRBD2
CASSRLAKSTDTQYF
TGTGCCAGTAGTAGACTAGCGAAAAGCACAGATACGCAGTATTTT
>few|TRBV2|TRBJ1-1|-
CASTVNTEAFF
TGTGCCAGCACGGTGAACACTGAAGCTTTCTTT
>-|TRBV11-2|TRBJ1-2|-
CASSEGSGVGYTF
TGTGCCAGCAGCGAAGGGTCAGGGGTTGGCTACACCTTC
>-|TRBV6-6|TRBJ2-7|-
CASSLKRSTAYEQYF
TGTGCCAGCAGTCTCAAACGGTCTACAGCCTACGAGCAGTACTTC
>-|TRBV9|TRBJ2-1|-
CASSVEGARGEQFF
TGTGCCAGCAGCGTGGAGGGGGCCCGCGGTGAGCAGTTCTTC
>-|TRBV6-1|TRBJ1-2|-
CASSESLRAGDYGYTF
TGTGCCAGCAGTGAATCTTTGAGGGCAGGAGACTATGGCTACACCTTC
>-|TRBV7-2|TRBJ2-7|-
CASSSAGPPPGEQYF
TGTGCCAGCAGTTCGGCGGGCCCCCCTCCGGGCGAGCAGTACTTC
>-|TRBV7-2|TRBJ2-5|TRBD2
CASSLSGRETQYF
TGTGCCAGCAGCTTAAGCGGGAGAGAGACCCAGTACTTC
>once|TRBV28|TRBJ1-2|-
CASSNPGKGYGYTF
TGTGCCAGCAGTAACCCAGGGAAGGGCTATGGCTACACCTTC
>-|TRBV7-2|TRBJ1-1|-
CASSPTGMNTEAFF
TGTGCCAGCAGCCCGACCGGGATGAACACTGAAGCTTTCTTT
>few|TRBV19|TRBJ1-5|-
CASTSGGRAKNQPQHF
TGTGCCAGTACCTCGGGGGGCAGGGCTAAGAATCAGCCCCAGCATTTT
>-|TRBV2|TRBJ1-3|-
CASSPDSSGNTIYF
TGTGCCAGCAGCCCAGACAGCTCTGGAAACACCATATATTTT
>-|TRBV4-1|TRBJ2-2|TRBD2
CASSQAILAGGPRGTGELFF
TGCGCCAGCAGCCAAGCCATACTAGCGGGAGGGCCGAGAGGTACCGGGGAGCTGTTTTTT
>-|TRBV3-1/TRBV3-2|TRBJ1-3|-
CASSPLGNTIYF
TGTGCCAGCAGCCCCTTGGGAAACACCATATATTTT
>-|TRBV28|TRBJ1-2|-
CASSSPGRAGYTF
TGTGCCAGCAGTTCACCTGGCAGGGCCGGCTACACCTTC
>-|TRBV11-2|TRBJ1-3|TRBD1
CASSTGTANGNTIYF
TGTGCCAGCAGCACCGGGACAGCGAATGGAAACACCATATATTTT